One sample yielded the 28 T cell receptor beta chains listed below, sequenced in a study of blood T cell repertoires in COVID-19. Some clones are missing from TCRdb's copy, which holds only in-frame ones; the method was immunoSEQ multiplex PCR. In the table there are about 180,000 clones, approximately 85% of which are singletons. Sequencing was carried out using peripheral blood. The receptors shown here come from an elderly man with COVID-19, enrolled during active disease.

The chain recombines TRBV10-3 with TRBJ1-3; weak D call: TRBD1 (5 bases). Germline CDR1 and CDR2: ENHRY and SYGVKD. Between the trimmed V and J ends, which lost 0 bases and 0 bases, there was a span of 6 bases. The CDR3 is 15 residues long. DNA for the CDR3: TGTGCCATCAGTGAGTCCAGGGCCTCTGGAAACACCATATATTTT. It yields the protein CAISESRASGNTIYF.

This clone was recorded once. This chain uses TRBV7-2 with TRBJ1-2; TRBD1 matches at 7 bases. Unmatched junction bases numbered 7, after V lost 3 bases and J lost 3 bases. The CDR3 totals 15 residues. Germline assignment: CDR1 SGHTA and CDR2 FQGNSA. This CDR3 reads CASSLPGQAYYGYTF. As DNA, the CDR3 is TGTGCCAGCAGCTTGCCCGGACAGGCCTACTATGGCTACACCTTC. Full variable domain (rest looked up from reference TRBV7-2 and TRBJ1-2): GAGVSQSPSNKVTEKGKDVELRCDPISGHTALYWYRQSLGQGLEFLIYFQGNSAPDKSGLPSDRFSAERTGGSVSTLTIQRTQQEDSAVYLCASSLPGQAYYGYTFGSGTRLTVV.

The chain has TRBV6-2 or TRBV6-3 and TRBJ1-1; no clear D gene. V lost 7 bases and J 1 base, leaving 13 bases between the germline ends. The CDR3 spans 14 residues. Germline V CDR1 and CDR2: MNHEY, SVGEGT. The CDR3 sequence: CASTPGDQNTEAFF. DNA for the CDR3: TGTGCCAGCACCCCGGGCGATCAGAACACTGAAGCTTTCTTT.

J is TRBJ2-2 and V is TRBV4-2, with 8 bases that match TRBD2. Germline V gene lookup returns CDR1 LGHNA and CDR2 YNFKEQ. The CDR3 totals 15 residues. V trimming: 4 bases; J trimming: 2 bases; junction bases outside the gene matches: 3. The chain's CDR3 is CASSLAGLNTGELFF. The CDR3 region has the DNA TGTGCCAGCAGCCTAGCGGGACTTAACACCGGGGAGCTGTTTTTT.

The rearrangement uses TRBV6-2 or TRBV6-3 and TRBJ2-5; 8 bases are a match to TRBD1. CDR3 size: 15 residues. V was clipped by 6 bases and J by 2 bases; unmatched bases: 8. Germline CDR1 MNHEY, CDR2 SVGEGT. In nucleotides, the CDR3 is TGTGCCAGCAGCCGAGGGACAGGACCTCAAGAGACCCAGTACTTC. Amino acid sequence: CASSRGTGPQETQYF.

Only one count was recorded for this clone. The chain links TRBV5-1 to TRBJ1-2; D possibly corresponds to TRBD1 (5 bases). The CDR3 contains 13 residues. The germline V gene encodes CDR1 SGHRS and CDR2 YFSETQ. V dropped 4 bases and J dropped 2 bases, with 9 bases sitting between them. The CDR3 loop reads CASSLDMNYGYTF. As DNA, the CDR3 is TGCGCCAGCAGCCTGGACATGAACTATGGCTACACCTTC. Together with reference TRBV5-1 and TRBJ1-2, the CDR3 gives the full variable domain: KAGVTQTPRYLIKTRGQQVTLSCSPISGHRSVSWYQQTPGQGLQFLFEYFSETQRNKGNFPGRFSGRQFSNSRSEMNVSTLELGDSALYLCASSLDMNYGYTFGSGTRLTVV.

The chain recombines TRBV9 with TRBJ1-6; D gene unclear. Germline lookup yields CDR1 SGDLS and CDR2 YYNGEE. V lost 5 bases and J 7 bases, leaving 13 bases between the germline ends. This CDR3 has 14 amino acids. The CDR3 coding sequence is TGTGCCAGCAGTAGAGGTACCAGAAATTCACCCCTCCACTTT. Protein product: CASSRGTRNSPLHF.

The chain employs TRBV4-3 and TRBJ1-2; D not certain. Germline V CDR1 and CDR2: LGHNA, YSLEER. V was cut by 2 bases and J by 2 bases, with 3 bases left in between. The CDR3 is 12 amino acids. DNA of the CDR3: TGCGCCAGCAGCCAACCGAACTATGGCTACACCTTC. This encodes CASSQPNYGYTF.

This clone was seen a few times. The rearrangement uses TRBV6-5 and TRBJ1-2, with 11 bases fitting TRBD1. In germline, CDR1 is MNHEY, CDR2 SVGAGI. This CDR3 region has 14 residues. The V gene end was trimmed by 4 bases and the J gene end by 4 bases; junction bases not matched to a gene: 2. The CDR3 loop is CASSWGQGVYGYTF. CDR3 DNA: TGTGCCAGCAGTTGGGGACAGGGGGTCTATGGCTACACCTTC.

V usage is TRBV7-6 and J usage is TRBJ2-3, with D perhaps TRBD1 (7 bases). Germline V gives CDR1 SGHVS, CDR2 FNYEAQ. The CDR3 is 15 residues long. V lost 5 bases to trimming and J lost 1 base, with 13 bases between them. The CDR3 sequence: CASSPRGDGTDTQYF. The CDR3 DNA is TGTGCCAGCAGCCCCAGGGGGGATGGCACAGATACGCAGTATTTT. The whole variable domain, remainder taken from reference TRBV7-6 and TRBJ2-3, is GAGVSQSPRYKVTKRGQDVALRCDPISGHVSLYWYRQALGQGPEFLTYFNYEAQQDKSGLPNDRFSAERPEGSISTLTIQRTEQRDSAMYRCASSPRGDGTDTQYFGPGTRLTVL.

This chain links TRBV11-2 with TRBJ2-2, with unresolved D. Trimming stripped 6 bases from V and 7 bases from J, with 9 bases between. This CDR3 is 12 amino acids long. Germline V gene lookup returns CDR1 SGHAT and CDR2 FQNNGV. CDR3 coding DNA: TGTGCCAGCAGTAGAACGAGCGGGGAGCTGTTTTTT. This encodes CASSRTSGELFF. Variable domain in full (rest from reference TRBV11-2 and TRBJ2-2): EAGVAQSPRYKIIEKRQSVAFWCNPISGHATLYWYQQILGQGPKLLIQFQNNGVVDDSQLPKDRFSAERLKGVDSTLKIQPAKLEDSAVYLCASSRTSGELFFGEGSRLTVL.

The gene calls are TRBV10-1 and TRBJ1-3, with unresolved D. The germline gives CDR1 WNHNN, CDR2 SYGVQD (reference sequence). This CDR3 has 14 amino acids. The V gene lost 7 bases and the J gene lost 0 bases, with 10 bases spanning the gap. The CDR3 region has the DNA TGCGCCAGCACCGCCGGGAGCTCTGGAAACACCATATATTTT. It yields the protein CASTAGSSGNTIYF.

The rearrangement uses TRBV15 and TRBJ1-4; a weak D match, TRBD1 (6 bases). Trimming left V 0 bases short and J 6 bases short, with 11 bases between. This CDR3 has 15 amino acids. The V gene's germline CDR1 is LNHNV and CDR2 YYDKDF (reference sequence). CDR3 sequence reads: CATSRDAGADEKLFF. The DNA of the CDR3 is TGTGCCACCAGCAGAGATGCAGGGGCGGATGAAAAACTGTTTTTT.

This chain connects TRBV18 to TRBJ2-6; D perhaps matches TRBD2 (5 bases). The CDR3 runs 18 residues. The germline CDR1 and CDR2 sequences are KGHSH and LQKENI. V lost 3 bases and J 1 base, leaving 16 bases between the germline ends. The CDR3 DNA sequence: TGTGCCAGCTCACCTCGGGTCCCAGGAGGTTCTGGGGCCAACGTCCTGACTTTC. This encodes CASSPRVPGGSGANVLTF.

The chain links TRBV12-3 or TRBV12-4 to TRBJ1-1, with no clear D. V lost 4 bases, J lost 3 bases, and 9 bases lay in between. The CDR3 covers 13 residues. CDR3 in DNA: TGTGCCAGCAGTTCCCCGGTGGACACTGAAGCTTTCTTT. Translated: CASSSPVDTEAFF.

The chain couples TRBV11-3 to TRBJ1-3; D remains ambiguous. V lost 5 bases, J lost 3 bases, and 11 bases lay in between. From germline, CDR1 is SGHNT and CDR2 YENEEA. The CDR3 is made up of 14 amino acids. The CDR3 is CASSAKRLGNTIYF. DNA of the CDR3: TGTGCCAGCAGCGCCAAGAGGCTTGGAAACACCATATATTTT.

For the CDR3, the DNA is TGTGCCAGTAGTCTCCTAGCGGGAGCCACCGGGGAGCTGTTTTTT. Translation: CASSLLAGATGELFF. The chain links TRBV19 to TRBJ2-2; TRBD2 matches 10 bases. The J segment lost 4 bases and the V segment lost 5 bases, leaving 4 bases of the junction unmatched. Germline lookup yields CDR1 LNHDA and CDR2 SQIVND (reference sequence). The CDR3 is 15 amino acids.

With respect to this clone: Different DNA sequences within this sample yield the same CDR3. The chain uses TRBV2 and TRBJ1-5; 9 bases align to TRBD1. Unmatched junction bases numbered 2, after V lost 3 bases and J lost 5 bases. CDR3 length equals 14 residues. The germline V gene has CDR1 SNHLY and CDR2 FYNNEI. In nucleotides, the CDR3 is TGTGCCAGCAGTGATAGGACAGGGGATCAGCCCCAGCATTTT. This codes for CASSDRTGDQPQHF.

The genes are TRBV3-1 (or the pseudogene TRBV3-2) and TRBJ2-2; D is undetermined. The germline V gene encodes CDR1 LGHDT and CDR2 YNNKEL (reference sequence). Trimming left V 1 base short and J 1 base short, with 4 bases between. This CDR3 region has 14 residues. The CDR3 here is CASSQAGNTGELFF. The CDR3 coding sequence is TGTGCCAGCAGCCAAGCAGGGAACACCGGGGAGCTGTTTTTT.

The chain joins TRBV10-2 to TRBJ2-5, with D possibly called TRBD1 or TRBD2 (6 bases each). The CDR3 is made up of 16 amino acids. CDR1 is WSHSY, CDR2 SAAADI, per germline. Trimming took 6 bases from V and 0 from J, leaving 17 bases between them. The CDR3 bases are TGCGCCAGCAGGGAGGGGACGGACAGTAACCAAGAGACCCAGTACTTC. This codes for CASREGTDSNQETQYF.

This chain joins TRBV7-2 and TRBJ2-7; D gene uncertain. The CDR3 length is 19 residues. V was pared by 2 bases and J by 1 base, with 24 bases between. Germline assignment: CDR1 SGHTA and CDR2 FQGNSA. The CDR3 DNA reads as TGTGCCAGCAGCTTACCTCGACTCACGATAAATCCCTCGTCCTACGAGCAGTACTTC. Encoded protein: CASSLPRLTINPSSYEQYF.

The chain links TRBV5-1 to TRBJ1-5; D is ambiguous. This CDR3 has 15 residues. Germline values: CDR1 SGHRS, CDR2 YFSETQ. V lost 0 bases, J lost 4 bases, and 11 bases lay in between. DNA of the CDR3: TGCGCCAGCAGCTTGGGAGGAACCGGTAATCAGCCCCAGCATTTT. Translation: CASSLGGTGNQPQHF.

This rearrangement joins TRBV5-6 to TRBJ1-4; D is unclear. Per germline, CDR1 SGHDT and CDR2 YYEEEE. The CDR3 length is 16 residues. Trimming pared 2 bases from V and 6 bases from J, leaving 17 bases between. The DNA of the CDR3 is TGTGCCAGCAGCTTAAGGTCGACGGGGAGAGATGAAAAACTGTTTTTT. This codes for CASSLRSTGRDEKLFF.

V gene TRBV14 combines with J gene TRBJ2-1, with D perhaps matching TRBD1 (5 bases). Germline-derived CDR1 and CDR2 are SGHDN and FVKESK. V lost 1 base, J lost 2 bases, and 12 bases lay in between. This CDR3 is built from 16 residues. CDR3 sequence (DNA): TGTGCCAGCAGCCAAGGACAGAGGAGCGCCTACAATGAGCAGTTCTTC. Its translation: CASSQGQRSAYNEQFF.

The chain couples TRBV9 to TRBJ1-1; D gene uncertain. Trimming removed 4 bases at V and 3 bases at J, with 16 bases between. The V gene's germline CDR1 is SGDLS and CDR2 YYNGEE. This CDR3 has 15 amino acids. This chain's CDR3 is CASSPPGVGDTEAFF. CDR3 coding DNA: TGTGCCAGCAGCCCCCCCGGGGTGGGTGACACTGAAGCTTTCTTT.

The J gene is TRBJ1-6, the V gene TRBV12-5, with unresolved D. The CDR3 runs 14 residues. Per germline, CDR1 LGHNT and CDR2 FRNRAP. V lost 1 base, J lost 8 bases, and 9 bases lay in between. As DNA, the CDR3 is TGTGCTAGTGGTTTGGGACATCCCGATTCACCCCTCCACTTT. Translating gives CASGLGHPDSPLHF.

This chain joins TRBV7-7 and TRBJ2-2; TRBD1 matches 11 bases. CDR1 is SSHAT and CDR2 is FNYEAQ in the germline V gene (reference sequence). The ends lost 3 bases at V and 4 bases at J; junction bases unmatched: 1. The CDR3 length is 15 residues. As DNA, the CDR3 is TGTGCCAGCAGCTTTGGGACAGGGGGCACCGGGGAGCTGTTTTTT. It codes for CASSFGTGGTGELFF.

The rearrangement links TRBV28 to TRBJ2-1; 11 nucleotides align to TRBD2. Germline assignment: CDR1 MDHEN and CDR2 SYDVKM. The CDR3 totals 17 residues. Germline trimming cut 4 bases from V and 3 bases from J; bases unmatched to any gene: 8. CDR3 bases: TGTGCCAGCAGTTCATATAGCGGGGGGGCTGTCTACAATGAGCAGTTCTTC. It encodes CASSSYSGGAVYNEQFF. Drawing the rest from reference TRBV28 and TRBJ2-1, the complete variable domain is DVKVTQSSRYLVKRTGEKVFLECVQDMDHENMFWYRQDPGLGLRLIYFSYDVKMKEKGDIPEGYSVSREKKERFSLILESASTNQTSMYLCASSSYSGGAVYNEQFFGPGTRLTVL.